Following are 20 T cell receptor beta chains from one sample sequenced in a study of T cell responses to AZD1222 COVID-19 vaccine. The method was immunoSEQ multiplex PCR; TCRdb's version includes in-frame clones alone and lacks a portion of them. The sample comprises 95,000 to 110,000 clones, about 90% of which are singletons, and around 4.9% rests with the top ten. The source material was peripheral blood, sampled 28 days after the second AZD1222 dose. Receptors were obtained from an adult who received the AZD1222 COVID-19 vaccine.

The chain joins TRBV19 to TRBJ1-5, with D possibly matching TRBD1 (6 bases). Germline V lookup: CDR1 LNHDA, CDR2 SQIVND (reference sequence). V shed 5 bases and J shed 3 bases, with 8 bases lying between them. The CDR3 is 13 amino acids. The CDR3 reads CASSGGLNQPQHF. The CDR3 nucleotides are TGTGCCAGTAGTGGGGGCCTCAATCAGCCCCAGCATTTT.

This chain uses TRBV29-1 with TRBJ2-7, with D perhaps matching TRBD2 (6 bases). CDR1 and CDR2 (germline): SQVTM, ANQGSEA. The CDR3 totals 12 residues. The ends were cut back, 7 bases at V and 3 bases at J, with 13 bases in the middle. The CDR3 loop is CSEEGTNYEQYF. The CDR3 nucleotides are TGCAGCGAGGAGGGTACAAACTACGAGCAGTACTTC.

The gene calls are TRBV19 and TRBJ1-2; no clear D gene. CDR1 is LNHDA and CDR2 is SQIVND in the germline V gene (reference sequence). Trimming stripped 2 bases from V and 3 bases from J, with 16 bases between. This CDR3 spans 16 amino acids. The DNA for the CDR3 is TGTGCCAGTAGTATAACCGCGGCCAGGAACTACTATGGCTACACCTTC. Residues: CASSITAARNYYGYTF.

This chain joins TRBV12-3 or TRBV12-4 and TRBJ2-1, with 7 positions matching TRBD2. V shed 3 bases and J 15 bases; nucleotides not matched to a gene: 5. This CDR3 is 11 amino acids long. CDR3 DNA: TGTGCCAGCAGTTTGGGTGGGGGGGTGTTCTTC. This sequence encodes CASSLGGGVFF.

The chain couples TRBV19 to TRBJ1-5, with 8 bases aligning to TRBD1. In germline, CDR1 is LNHDA, CDR2 SQIVND (reference sequence). Losses at the gene ends were 7 bases for V and 5 bases for J; bases not matched to a gene: 10. CDR3 size: 15 residues. CDR3 in amino acids: CASTEQGGADQPQHF. CDR3 nucleotides: TGTGCCAGTACCGAACAGGGGGGTGCGGATCAGCCCCAGCATTTT.

CDR3 DNA sequence: TGTGCCAGCAGTTTATCCGGTCACAGGGGCCCAGATACGCAGTATTTT. The encoded protein is CASSLSGHRGPDTQYF. The V and J genes are TRBV28 and TRBJ2-3; 7 nucleotides match TRBD1. The CDR3 extends over 16 amino acids. Unmatched junction bases numbered 8, after V lost 1 base and J lost 4 bases. Germline loops: CDR1 MDHEN, CDR2 SYDVKM.

The rearrangement uses TRBV4-2 and TRBJ2-7; 7 nucleotides agree with TRBD1. The V and J ends lost 1 base and 3 bases, in that order; junction bases with no gene match: 6. Germline V CDR1 and CDR2: LGHNA, YNFKEQ. The CDR3 has 15 residues. The CDR3 nucleotides are TGTGCCAGCAGCCAAGCCTCGACAGGGAACTACGAGCAGTACTTC. Translating gives CASSQASTGNYEQYF.

The gene calls are TRBV7-2 and TRBJ2-3; 13 nucleotides line up with TRBD2. With V trimmed by 5 bases and J by 1 base, 6 bases remained unmatched. The germline gives CDR1 SGHTA, CDR2 FQGNSA. The CDR3 sequence is 17 residues long. The CDR3 region has the DNA TGTGCCAGCAGCCCGCGAGGACTAGCGGGGGGCACAGATACGCAGTATTTT. Its translation is CASSPRGLAGGTDTQYF. The whole variable domain, remainder taken from reference TRBV7-2 and TRBJ2-3, is GAGVSQSPSNKVTEKGKDVELRCDPISGHTALYWYRQSLGQGLEFLIYFQGNSAPDKSGLPSDRFSAERTGGSVSTLTIQRTQQEDSAVYLCASSPRGLAGGTDTQYFGPGTRLTVL.

The CDR3 spells CASSIWSGMYSNQPQHF. The CDR3 DNA reads as TGTGCCAGTAGTATTTGGAGTGGCATGTATAGCAATCAGCCCCAGCATTTT. The V gene is TRBV19, the J gene TRBJ1-5, with D unclear. The CDR3 is made up of 17 amino acids. V gave up 3 bases and J gave up 0 bases, with 15 bases separating them. Looked up from germline, CDR1 is LNHDA and CDR2 is SQIVND (reference sequence).

This clone was picked up one time. The chain joins TRBV27 to TRBJ1-1, with D possibly TRBD1 on 5 matching bases. The CDR3 has 12 amino acids. Germline V gives CDR1 MNHEY, CDR2 SMNVEV (reference sequence). V shed 3 bases and J shed 6 bases, with 8 bases lying between them. The CDR3 is CASSFRDSEAFF. The CDR3 DNA reads as TGTGCCAGCAGTTTCCGGGACTCTGAAGCTTTCTTT.

The chain links TRBV5-1 to TRBJ1-5; no reliable D call. This CDR3 has 15 amino acids. Germline V gene sequence: CDR1 SGHRS, CDR2 YFSETQ. Trimming cost V 4 bases and J 7 bases, with 18 bases left between them. CDR3 loop: CASSPEGGSGQPQHF. The DNA of the CDR3 is TGCGCCAGCAGCCCTGAAGGAGGGTCGGGACAGCCCCAGCATTTT. Drawing the rest from reference TRBV5-1 and TRBJ1-5, the complete variable domain is KAGVTQTPRYLIKTRGQQVTLSCSPISGHRSVSWYQQTPGQGLQFLFEYFSETQRNKGNFPGRFSGRQFSNSRSEMNVSTLELGDSALYLCASSPEGGSGQPQHFGDGTRLSIL.

The chain uses TRBV7-8 and TRBJ1-4, with no clear D. CDR3 length: 15 residues. Trimming shortened V by 4 bases and J by 0 bases, and 9 bases separated the two germline ends. Germline V gene data show CDR1 as SGHVS and CDR2 as FQNEAQ. CDR3 in DNA: TGTGCCAGCAGCTCCCGGGAAGCAACTAATGAAAAACTGTTTTTT. Translated: CASSSREATNEKLFF.

The chain links TRBV7-6 to TRBJ1-2, with D unresolved. This CDR3 region has 15 residues. V lost 1 base, J lost 4 bases, and 13 bases lay in between. The germline V gene encodes CDR1 SGHVS and CDR2 FNYEAQ. CDR3 DNA sequence: TGTGCCAGCAGCTTAGGGCCAGGAACTACCTATGGCTACACCTTC. It encodes CASSLGPGTTYGYTF.

The CDR3 coding sequence is TGTGCCAGCAGTTCTCTGCGAGATACGCAGTATTTT. Encoded protein: CASSSLRDTQYF. The genes are TRBV7-9 and TRBJ2-3; D not resolved. Per germline, CDR1 SEHNR and CDR2 FQNEAQ (reference sequence). Trimming pared 6 bases from V and 5 bases from J, leaving 9 bases between. The CDR3 sequence is 12 residues long.

The genes are TRBV10-3 and TRBJ1-6; D is uncertain. Trimming cost V 7 bases and J 8 bases, with 15 bases left between them. CDR1 is ENHRY, CDR2 SYGVKD, per germline. CDR3 length: 14 amino acids. For the CDR3, the DNA is TGTGCCATCAATGGGCCCCGGCGGGATTCACCCCTCCACTTT. Protein product: CAINGPRRDSPLHF.

This clone was counted only a few times. The chain joins TRBV6-1 to TRBJ2-7, with TRBD1 identical over 9 bases. The germline V gene encodes CDR1 MNHNS and CDR2 SASEGT. This CDR3 is built from 16 residues. The junction had 8 bases not matched to a gene; V was cut back by 0 bases and J by 5 bases. CDR3 residues: CASSEALGDRDDEQYF. In DNA form, the CDR3 reads TGTGCCAGCAGTGAAGCGCTTGGGGACAGGGACGACGAGCAGTACTTC.

The chain joins TRBV24-1 to TRBJ2-3; TRBD2 aligns across 9 bases. CDR1 is KGHDR and CDR2 is SFDVKD in the germline V gene. This CDR3 comprises 17 residues. V shed 4 bases and J 4 bases; nucleotides not matched to a gene: 11. The CDR3 loop reads CATSESAGGPGADTQYF. Written as DNA, the CDR3 is TGTGCCACCAGTGAGTCGGCGGGGGGGCCGGGGGCAGATACGCAGTATTTT.

V usage is TRBV29-1 and J usage is TRBJ2-2, with D perhaps matching TRBD2 (7 bases). V gave up 7 bases and J gave up 4 bases, with 16 bases separating them. From germline, CDR1 is SQVTM and CDR2 ANQGSEA. This CDR3 contains 14 residues. DNA of the CDR3: TGCAGCGCCGGGCGGGGGCAGGGCACCGGGGAGCTGTTTTTT. This encodes CSAGRGQGTGELFF.

This chain links TRBV6-6 with TRBJ2-3, with 12 nucleotides matching TRBD1. The CDR3 is made up of 20 amino acids. The germline V gene encodes CDR1 MNHNY and CDR2 SVGAGI (reference sequence). V trimming: 6 bases; J trimming: 1 base; junction bases outside the gene matches: 17. DNA for the CDR3: TGTGCCAGCAGCGAGATACCGGGACAGGGGGCGGTTGATGGCACAGATACGCAGTATTTT. This translates into CASSEIPGQGAVDGTDTQYF.

This chain connects TRBV5-4 to TRBJ2-5; D may correspond to TRBD1 or TRBD2 (5 bases each). V shed 4 bases and J shed 3 bases, with 16 bases lying between them. Germline V gene lookup returns CDR1 SGHNT and CDR2 YYREEE (reference sequence). The CDR3 runs to 15 residues. In DNA, the CDR3 is TGTGCCAGCAGCCCAATGCTGGGGGTAAAAGAGACCCAGTACTTC. Protein: CASSPMLGVKETQYF.